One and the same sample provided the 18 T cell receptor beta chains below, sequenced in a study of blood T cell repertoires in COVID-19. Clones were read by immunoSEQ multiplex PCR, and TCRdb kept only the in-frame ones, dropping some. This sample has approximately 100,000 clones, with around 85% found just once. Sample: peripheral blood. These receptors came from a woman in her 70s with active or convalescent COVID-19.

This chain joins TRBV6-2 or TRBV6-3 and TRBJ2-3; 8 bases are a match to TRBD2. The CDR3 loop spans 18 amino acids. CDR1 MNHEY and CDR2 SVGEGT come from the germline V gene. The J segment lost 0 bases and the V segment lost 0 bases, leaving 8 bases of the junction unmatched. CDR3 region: CASSYSTSASGSTDTQYF. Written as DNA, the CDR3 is TGTGCCAGCAGTTACTCGACTTCGGCTAGCGGGAGCACAGATACGCAGTATTTT.

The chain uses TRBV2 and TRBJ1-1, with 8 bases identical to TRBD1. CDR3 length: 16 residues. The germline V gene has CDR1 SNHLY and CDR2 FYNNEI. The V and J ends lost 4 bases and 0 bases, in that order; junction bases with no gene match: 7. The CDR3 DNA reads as TGTGCCAGCAGTGGGGTTCGGACAGGGATGAACACTGAAGCTTTCTTT. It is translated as CASSGVRTGMNTEAFF.

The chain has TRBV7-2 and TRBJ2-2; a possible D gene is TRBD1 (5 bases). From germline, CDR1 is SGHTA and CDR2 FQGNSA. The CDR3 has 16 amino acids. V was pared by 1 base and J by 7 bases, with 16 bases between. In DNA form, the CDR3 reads TGTGCCAGCAGCTTAGGGGGCCAACTTCTTGGCGGGGAGCTGTTTTTT. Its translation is CASSLGGQLLGGELFF.

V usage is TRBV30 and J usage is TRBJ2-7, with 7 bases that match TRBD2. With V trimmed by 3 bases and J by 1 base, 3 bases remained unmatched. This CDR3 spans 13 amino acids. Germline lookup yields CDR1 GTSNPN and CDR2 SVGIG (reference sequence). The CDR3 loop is CAWSRGGSYEQYF. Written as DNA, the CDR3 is TGTGCCTGGAGCCGCGGGGGATCCTACGAGCAGTACTTC.

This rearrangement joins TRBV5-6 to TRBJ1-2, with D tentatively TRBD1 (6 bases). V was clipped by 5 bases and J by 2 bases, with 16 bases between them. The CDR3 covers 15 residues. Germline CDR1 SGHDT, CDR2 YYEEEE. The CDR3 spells CASRETGQANYGYTF. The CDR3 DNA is TGTGCCAGCAGAGAGACAGGCCAAGCAAACTATGGCTACACCTTC.

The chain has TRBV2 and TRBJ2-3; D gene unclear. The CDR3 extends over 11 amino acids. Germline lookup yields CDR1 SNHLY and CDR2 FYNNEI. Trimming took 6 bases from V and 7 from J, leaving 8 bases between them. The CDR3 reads CASRVRYTQYF. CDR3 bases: TGTGCCAGCAGGGTGCGGTATACGCAGTATTTT.

Here the CDR3 reads CASSLGSGRNTGELFF. In DNA form, the CDR3 reads TGTGCCAGCAGTTTGGGCAGCGGGCGCAACACCGGGGAGCTGTTTTTT. The rearrangement uses TRBV2 and TRBJ2-2; a weak D match, TRBD2 (6 bases). The CDR3 runs to 16 residues. Germline-derived CDR1 and CDR2 are SNHLY and FYNNEI. V was clipped by 5 bases and J by 2 bases, with 15 bases between them.

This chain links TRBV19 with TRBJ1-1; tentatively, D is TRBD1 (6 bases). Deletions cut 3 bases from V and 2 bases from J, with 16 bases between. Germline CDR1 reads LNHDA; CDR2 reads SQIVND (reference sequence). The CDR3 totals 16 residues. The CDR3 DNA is TGTGCCAGTAGTATTCTGTTCGGGACACTTAACACTGAAGCTTTCTTT. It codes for CASSILFGTLNTEAFF.

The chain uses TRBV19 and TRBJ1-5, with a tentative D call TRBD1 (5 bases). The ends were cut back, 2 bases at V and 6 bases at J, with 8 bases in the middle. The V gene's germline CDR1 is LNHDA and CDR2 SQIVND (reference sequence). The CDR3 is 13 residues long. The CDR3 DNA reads TGTGCCAGTAGTATACAGGGTCCTCAGCCCCAGCATTTT. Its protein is CASSIQGPQPQHF.

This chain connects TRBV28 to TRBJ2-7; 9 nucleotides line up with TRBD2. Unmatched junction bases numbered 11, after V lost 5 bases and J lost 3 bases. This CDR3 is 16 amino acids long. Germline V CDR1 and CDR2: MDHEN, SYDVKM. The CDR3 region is CASSPRLAGPGYEQYF. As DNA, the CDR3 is TGTGCCAGCAGTCCCCGCCTAGCGGGGCCAGGCTACGAGCAGTACTTC.

CDR3 DNA: TGTGCCAGCAACCTACAGGGGAATGAAAAACTGTTTTTT. Encoded protein: CASNLQGNEKLFF. The rearrangement joins TRBV2 to TRBJ1-4; TRBD1 matches at 7 bases. V lost 7 bases to trimming and J lost 5 bases; unmatched junction nucleotides: 4. CDR1 is SNHLY and CDR2 is FYNNEI in the germline V gene. The CDR3 loop spans 13 amino acids.

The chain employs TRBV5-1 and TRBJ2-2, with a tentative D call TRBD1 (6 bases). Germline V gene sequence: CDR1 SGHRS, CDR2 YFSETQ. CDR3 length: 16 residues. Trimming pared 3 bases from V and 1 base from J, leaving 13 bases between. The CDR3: CASSSPGGRNTGELFF. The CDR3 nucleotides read TGCGCCAGCAGCTCCCCTGGGGGCAGGAACACCGGGGAGCTGTTTTTT.

The CDR3 spells CAWSVKGVGNQPQHF. DNA of the CDR3: TGTGCCTGGAGTGTCAAAGGGGTGGGCAATCAGCCCCAGCATTTT. The chain uses TRBV30 and TRBJ1-5; D possibly corresponds to TRBD1 (5 bases). The CDR3 runs 15 residues. Trimming took 0 bases from V and 2 from J, leaving 11 bases between them. The germline V gene has CDR1 GTSNPN and CDR2 SVGIG (reference sequence).

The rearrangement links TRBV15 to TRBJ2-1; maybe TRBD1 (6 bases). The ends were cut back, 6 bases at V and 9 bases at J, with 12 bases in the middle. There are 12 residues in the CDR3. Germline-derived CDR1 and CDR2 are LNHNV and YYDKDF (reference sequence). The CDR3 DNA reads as TGTGCCACCAGTTTTCAGGGGCGTGAGCAGTTCTTC. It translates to CATSFQGREQFF.

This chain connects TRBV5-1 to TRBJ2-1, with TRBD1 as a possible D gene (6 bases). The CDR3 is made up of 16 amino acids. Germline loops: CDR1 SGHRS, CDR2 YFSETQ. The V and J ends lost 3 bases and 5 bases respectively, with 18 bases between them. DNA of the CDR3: TGCGCCAGCAGCTACCAACCTGGACAGTCTAACAATGAGCAGTTCTTC. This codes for CASSYQPGQSNNEQFF.

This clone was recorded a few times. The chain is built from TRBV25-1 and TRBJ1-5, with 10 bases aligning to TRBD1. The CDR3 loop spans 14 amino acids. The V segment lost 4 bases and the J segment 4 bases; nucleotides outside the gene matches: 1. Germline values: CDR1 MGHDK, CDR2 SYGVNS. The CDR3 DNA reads TGTGCCAGCAGTGGACAGGGGGCTAATCAGCCCCAGCATTTT. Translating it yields CASSGQGANQPQHF. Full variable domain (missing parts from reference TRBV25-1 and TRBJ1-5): EADIYQTPRYLVIGTGKKITLECSQTMGHDKMYWYQQDPGMELHLIHYSYGVNSTEKGDLSSESTVSRIRTEHFPLTLESARPSHTSQYLCASSGQGANQPQHFGDGTRLSIL.

The CDR3 DNA is TGTGCCAGCAGCTTGGCGGGGAGACCGACGGAGACCCAGTACTTC. Its protein is CASSLAGRPTETQYF. The gene calls are TRBV5-6 and TRBJ2-5; tentatively, D is TRBD2 (5 bases). Trimming took 0 bases from V and 5 from J, leaving 14 bases between them. This CDR3 spans 15 amino acids. Germline-derived CDR1 and CDR2 are SGHDT and YYEEEE.

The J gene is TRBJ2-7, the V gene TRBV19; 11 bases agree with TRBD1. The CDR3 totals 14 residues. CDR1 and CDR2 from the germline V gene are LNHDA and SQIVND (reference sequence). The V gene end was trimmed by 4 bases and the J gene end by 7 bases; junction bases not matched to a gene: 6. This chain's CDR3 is CASSTGQGAGEQYF. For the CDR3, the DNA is TGTGCCAGTAGTACTGGACAGGGGGCTGGTGAGCAGTACTTC.